These 30 T cell receptor beta chains came from one sample sequenced in a study of blood T cell repertoires in COVID-19. Assay used: immunoSEQ multiplex PCR; TCRdb lists only in-frame clones, some missing. The sample carries roughly 260,000 clones, 87% recorded once. The specimen sequenced was PBMCs or T cells enriched from blood (not recorded which). These receptor sequences come from a woman in her twenties or thirties with acute COVID-19.

J is TRBJ1-2 and V is TRBV19; maybe TRBD1 (6 bases). CDR3 size: 14 residues. V was clipped by 3 bases and J by 6 bases, with 14 bases between them. The V gene's germline CDR1 is LNHDA and CDR2 SQIVND (reference sequence). CDR3 loop: CASSMGGPSDGYTF. Here the CDR3 DNA reads TGTGCCAGTAGTATGGGGGGGCCATCAGATGGCTACACCTTC.

The chain has TRBV2 and TRBJ1-1; 8 bases are a match to TRBD1. V gave up 3 bases and J gave up 5 bases; unmatched junction bases: 5. This CDR3 contains 14 residues. Germline-derived CDR1 and CDR2 are SNHLY and FYNNEI. Here the CDR3 reads CASSDTTGATEAFF. Here the CDR3 DNA reads TGTGCCAGCAGTGATACGACAGGGGCGACTGAAGCTTTCTTT.

V gene TRBV5-1 combines with J gene TRBJ1-2, with a tentative D call TRBD1 (5 bases). Germline CDR1 SGHRS, CDR2 YFSETQ. There are 14 residues in the CDR3. V lost 4 bases and J lost 5, with 15 bases in between. CDR3 loop: CASSEPGKGYGYTF. The CDR3 DNA reads as TGCGCCAGCAGCGAACCAGGGAAAGGGTATGGCTACACCTTC.

The count of this clone is one. This rearrangement joins TRBV5-5 to TRBJ1-1; D is perhaps TRBD1 (5 bases). Germline V gives CDR1 SGHKS, CDR2 YYEKEE (reference sequence). V shed 4 bases and J shed 6 bases, with 16 bases lying between them. The CDR3 is 14 residues long. The CDR3 protein is CASSLGTHSPEAFF. The CDR3 region has the DNA TGTGCCAGCAGCCTCGGGACTCATTCTCCTGAAGCTTTCTTT.

A few counts support this clone. Mismatch with germline at one junction end may stem from a read error. The genes are TRBV7-9 and TRBJ1-1; 7 bases are a match to TRBD1. There are 14 residues in the CDR3. The germline V gene has CDR1 SEHNR and CDR2 FQNEAQ (reference sequence). CDR3 protein: CASSLNTGATDAFF. Here the CDR3 DNA reads TGTGCCAGCAGCCTGAATACAGGGGCGACTGACGCTTTCTTT. Filled out from reference TRBV7-9 and TRBJ1-1, the complete variable domain reads DTGVSQNPRHKITKRGQNVTFRCDPISEHNRLYWYRQTLGQGPEFLTYFQNEAQLEKSRLLSDRFSAERPKGSFSTLEIQRTEQGDSAMYLCASSLNTGATDAFFGQGTRLTVV.

The chain links TRBV5-4 to TRBJ2-3, with TRBD1 matching 7 bases. Germline CDR1 reads SGHNT; CDR2 reads YYREEE (reference sequence). With V trimmed by 0 bases and J by 4 bases, 5 bases remained unmatched. The CDR3 consists of 15 residues. The CDR3 nucleotides read TGTGCCAGCAGCTTGGCACAGGGGATGGCAGATACGCAGTATTTT. Residues: CASSLAQGMADTQYF.

This clone was detected ten times or more. The rearrangement joins TRBV2 to TRBJ1-2, with 10 bases matching TRBD1. The junction had 11 bases not matched to a gene; V was cut back by 9 bases and J by 4 bases. CDR3 size: 15 residues. The germline gives CDR1 SNHLY, CDR2 FYNNEI. CDR3 nucleotides: TGTGCCAGAAGGATGACAGGGGGCTTAGGCTATGGCTACACCTTC. This sequence encodes CARRMTGGLGYGYTF.

The chain carries TRBV5-1 and TRBJ2-1; D possibly corresponds to TRBD2 (5 bases). The CDR3 consists of 14 residues. CDR1 is SGHRS and CDR2 is YFSETQ in the germline V gene. The V end lost 4 bases, the J end lost 1 base, and 9 bases lay between the germline ends. CDR3 residues: CASSDGDSYNEQFF. The CDR3, as DNA: TGCGCCAGCAGCGACGGGGATTCCTACAATGAGCAGTTCTTC.

V gene TRBV5-6 combines with J gene TRBJ2-1, with TRBD2 matching over 8 bases. Germline V gene lookup returns CDR1 SGHDT and CDR2 YYEEEE. This CDR3 comprises 16 residues. The ends lost 4 bases at V and 4 bases at J; junction bases unmatched: 10. The CDR3 is CASSLYLKREYNEQFF. The CDR3 DNA sequence: TGTGCCAGCAGCCTCTATCTCAAGCGGGAGTACAATGAGCAGTTCTTC.

The chain uses TRBV19 and TRBJ2-4; TRBD2 matches at 11 bases. This CDR3 has 16 residues. With 5 bases clipped from V and 6 bases from J, the junction kept 9 bases outside the gene matches. Looked up from germline, CDR1 is LNHDA and CDR2 is SQIVND (reference sequence). This CDR3 is CASSLTSGGSVNIQYF. In DNA form, the CDR3 reads TGTGCCAGTAGTCTTACTAGCGGGGGCTCGGTAAACATTCAGTACTTC.

V gene TRBV11-1 combines with J gene TRBJ1-1; D is unresolved. This CDR3 is 14 amino acids long. V lost 5 bases and J lost 2, with 12 bases in between. Germline V gives CDR1 SGHAT, CDR2 FQDESV (reference sequence). In DNA, the CDR3 is TGTGCCAGCAGCCCGACAAGCCGAAACACTGAAGCTTTCTTT. Residues: CASSPTSRNTEAFF.

The chain links TRBV25-1 to TRBJ1-2; D is possibly TRBD1 (6 bases). The CDR3 sequence is 15 residues long. The V end lost 5 bases, the J end lost 3 bases, and 16 bases lay between the germline ends. Germline V CDR1 and CDR2: MGHDK, SYGVNS. CDR3 sequence reads: CASSPHRGGDYGYTF. CDR3 in DNA: TGTGCCAGCAGTCCCCACAGAGGGGGAGACTATGGCTACACCTTC.

The CDR3 sequence: CASSLIAGGTHEQYF. Here the CDR3 DNA reads TGTGCCAGCAGCCTAATAGCGGGGGGGACCCACGAGCAGTACTTC. The chain is built from TRBV6-5 and TRBJ2-7; 11 nucleotides match TRBD2. Germline V gene data show CDR1 as MNHEY and CDR2 as SVGAGI. The trim removed 6 bases at V and 5 bases at J, leaving 9 bases unmatched. The CDR3 has 15 amino acids.

This clone has more than one count but fewer than ten. The chain carries TRBV3-1 (or the pseudogene TRBV3-2) and TRBJ1-5, with D unclear. Germline loops: CDR1 LGHDT, CDR2 YNNKEL (reference sequence). The CDR3 spans 13 residues. Trimming stripped 0 bases from V and 5 bases from J, with 5 bases between. CDR3 residues: CASSQEIDQPQHF. CDR3 nucleotide sequence: TGTGCCAGCAGCCAAGAGATAGATCAGCCCCAGCATTTT.

This chain uses TRBV3-1 (or the pseudogene TRBV3-2) with TRBJ2-1; 10 nucleotides align to TRBD2. CDR3 size: 15 residues. Germline values: CDR1 LGHDT, CDR2 YNNKEL (reference sequence). Unmatched junction bases numbered 7, after V lost 6 bases and J lost 5 bases. The chain's CDR3 is CASSPKRGGNNEQFF. In DNA form, the CDR3 reads TGTGCCAGCAGTCCTAAGCGGGGGGGAAACAATGAGCAGTTCTTC.

In its sample, this clone was seen once. The chain is built from TRBV2 and TRBJ2-1; possible D gene TRBD2, 5 bases. Per the germline V gene, CDR1 is SNHLY and CDR2 is FYNNEI. The CDR3 covers 17 residues. V gave up 0 bases and J gave up 9 bases, with 21 bases separating them. The CDR3 nucleotides read TGTGCCAGCAGTGAAGCGCTGGAGCTAGCAGAGAGGAGTGAGCAGTTCTTC. Its translation: CASSEALELAERSEQFF.

The table lists this clone with a count of one. V and J are TRBV7-6 and TRBJ2-5; tentative D call: TRBD1 (5 bases). V gave up 0 bases and J gave up 2 bases, with 10 bases separating them. This CDR3 is 15 amino acids long. Looked up from germline, CDR1 is SGHVS and CDR2 is FNYEAQ. DNA for the CDR3: TGTGCCAGCAGCTTAGCGCAGGGAAGGCAAGAGACCCAGTACTTC. Encoded protein: CASSLAQGRQETQYF.

The chain employs TRBV6-5 and TRBJ2-6, with a weak D call TRBD2 (7 bases). Trimming left V 5 bases short and J 2 bases short, with 10 bases between. CDR3 size: 15 residues. Germline-derived CDR1 and CDR2 are MNHEY and SVGAGI. The CDR3 loop reads CASSPGGPGANVLTF. As DNA, the CDR3 is TGTGCCAGCAGTCCCGGGGGGCCTGGGGCCAACGTCCTGACTTTC.

A single count supports this clone. The rearrangement links TRBV5-1 to TRBJ2-2; 10 positions match TRBD1. The germline CDR1 and CDR2 sequences are SGHRS and YFSETQ. This CDR3 is built from 16 residues. Germline trimming cut 3 bases from V and 3 bases from J; bases unmatched to any gene: 5. CDR3 amino acids: CASSWTGGADTGELFF. CDR3 nucleotide sequence: TGCGCCAGCAGCTGGACAGGGGGGGCGGACACCGGGGAGCTGTTTTTT.

The genes are TRBV7-9 and TRBJ2-3, with 8 bases fitting TRBD2. The CDR3 runs to 15 residues. Germline CDR1 reads SEHNR; CDR2 reads FQNEAQ (reference sequence). V dropped 5 bases and J dropped 0; count of bases not matched to a gene: 4. In nucleotides, the CDR3 is TGTGCCAGCAGCCGGACTAGCCAAAGCACAGATACGCAGTATTTT. Its translation: CASSRTSQSTDTQYF.

This chain uses TRBV6-2 or TRBV6-3 with TRBJ2-5, with D perhaps matching TRBD2 (6 bases). CDR1 MNHEY and CDR2 SVGEGT come from the germline V gene. This CDR3 comprises 15 residues. V lost 0 bases to trimming and J lost 7 bases, with 15 bases between them. The CDR3: CASSYSGRILATQYF. The CDR3, as DNA: TGTGCCAGCAGTTACTCGGGGAGGATCCTAGCGACCCAGTACTTC.

The chain has TRBV7-9 and TRBJ1-6, with unresolved D. V was cut by 6 bases and J by 0 bases, with 9 bases left in between. The CDR3 runs 15 residues. Germline-derived CDR1 and CDR2 are SEHNR and FQNEAQ (reference sequence). This chain's CDR3 is CASREDLSYNSPLHF. CDR3 coding DNA: TGTGCCAGCAGGGAGGACCTCTCCTATAATTCACCCCTCCACTTT.

The V and J genes are TRBV12-3 or TRBV12-4 and TRBJ1-5, with D hard to call. Between the trimmed V and J ends, which lost 3 bases and 2 bases, there was a span of 5 bases. The CDR3 is made up of 13 amino acids. The CDR3 sequence: CASSFVGNQPQHF. The CDR3 nucleotides are TGTGCCAGCAGTTTCGTAGGCAATCAGCCCCAGCATTTT.

This clone was counted between two and nine times. The V gene is TRBV6-2 or TRBV6-3, the J gene TRBJ1-5, with D perhaps TRBD1 (5 bases). The germline gives CDR1 MNHEY, CDR2 SVGEGT. Trimming left V 3 bases short and J 6 bases short, with 12 bases between. The CDR3 runs to 14 residues. The CDR3 DNA is TGTGCCAGCAGTTATAGCAGGGATACTCAGCCCCAGCATTTT. It is translated as CASSYSRDTQPQHF.

The rearrangement uses TRBV2 and TRBJ1-5, with D unresolved. This CDR3 has 16 amino acids. The V gene lost 1 base and the J gene lost 4 bases, with 14 bases spanning the gap. From germline, CDR1 is SNHLY and CDR2 FYNNEI. The CDR3 bases are TGTGCCAGCAGTGAAGGGGAGGTAGCCGGGAATCAGCCCCAGCATTTT. This translates into CASSEGEVAGNQPQHF.

The V call is TRBV12-3 or TRBV12-4, the J call TRBJ1-1; 7 positions agree with TRBD1. The ends lost 6 bases at V and 7 bases at J; junction bases unmatched: 5. This CDR3 is built from 12 residues. The CDR3 region has the DNA TGTGCCAGCAGCGGGACAGCTAATGAAGCTTTCTTT. It codes for CASSGTANEAFF.

The rearrangement links TRBV5-1 to TRBJ1-2, with D maybe TRBD1 (5 bases). V was pared by 0 bases and J by 2 bases, with 11 bases between. CDR1 is SGHRS, CDR2 YFSETQ, per germline. The CDR3 loop spans 15 amino acids. CDR3 residues: CASSLGGDLNYGYTF. In DNA, the CDR3 is TGCGCCAGCAGCTTGGGAGGGGACTTAAACTATGGCTACACCTTC.

The rearrangement joins TRBV5-6 to TRBJ2-6; 9 nucleotides match TRBD1. This CDR3 spans 19 amino acids. Germline values: CDR1 SGHDT, CDR2 YYEEEE. V lost 3 bases and J lost 4; bases outside the gene matches: 14. CDR3 region: CASSSPLPNRGLGANVLTF. The CDR3 DNA sequence: TGTGCCAGCAGCTCTCCGTTGCCGAACAGGGGGCTGGGGGCCAACGTCCTGACTTTC.

Points on this clone: Other nucleotide sequences in the sample specify the same CDR3. The rearrangement links TRBV12-3 or TRBV12-4 to TRBJ1-1; no clear D. This CDR3 has 11 amino acids. The V end was cut by 3 bases, the J end by 8 bases, with 7 bases between. This chain's CDR3 is CASSFSTEAFF. CDR3 nucleotide sequence: TGTGCCAGCAGTTTCTCGACAGAAGCTTTCTTT.

The chain is built from TRBV5-1 and TRBJ1-5, with a possible D match to TRBD1 (6 bases). With 2 bases removed from V and 6 bases from J, the gap between germline ends came to 12 bases. Germline V gene sequence: CDR1 SGHRS, CDR2 YFSETQ. The length of the CDR3 is 14 residues. The CDR3 here is CASSLDPGAQPQHF. CDR3 DNA: TGCGCCAGCAGCTTAGATCCAGGGGCTCAGCCCCAGCATTTT. Full variable domain (missing parts from reference TRBV5-1 and TRBJ1-5): KAGVTQTPRYLIKTRGQQVTLSCSPISGHRSVSWYQQTPGQGLQFLFEYFSETQRNKGNFPGRFSGRQFSNSRSEMNVSTLELGDSALYLCASSLDPGAQPQHFGDGTRLSIL.